The sequence of this T cell receptor beta chain was determined in a study of T cell responses to AZD1222 COVID-19 vaccine. Concerning this clone itself: Antigen: not known.

Measured with immunoSEQ multiplex PCR; TCRdb has only the in-frame clones, and not every one. The sample lists about 85,000 clones, 85% to 90% occurring once. Regarding the study as a whole: Baseline antibody screening turned up just six seropositive AZD1222 recipients. Nearly half of unique spike-specific TCRs reportedly avoided B.1.351 and B.1.1.7 mutated regions. Repertoires in all cases were sampled only once the peak T cell response had passed. Donor demographics were predominantly white British with a female majority; clonal diversity may be underestimated.

The specimen comprised peripheral blood, sampled on day 0 of AZD1222 vaccination. The source of this sequence is an adult in good health.

CDR3 DNA: TGTGCCACCCATAGCGGGAGGGCCGGGGAGACCCAGTACTTC. Translating gives CATHSGRAGETQYF. The chain is built from TRBV3-1 (or the pseudogene TRBV3-2) and TRBJ2-5, with 11 bases matching TRBD2. The germline gives CDR1 LGHDT, CDR2 YNNKEL (reference sequence). The CDR3 consists of 14 residues. V dropped 10 bases and J dropped 5; count of bases not matched to a gene: 9.